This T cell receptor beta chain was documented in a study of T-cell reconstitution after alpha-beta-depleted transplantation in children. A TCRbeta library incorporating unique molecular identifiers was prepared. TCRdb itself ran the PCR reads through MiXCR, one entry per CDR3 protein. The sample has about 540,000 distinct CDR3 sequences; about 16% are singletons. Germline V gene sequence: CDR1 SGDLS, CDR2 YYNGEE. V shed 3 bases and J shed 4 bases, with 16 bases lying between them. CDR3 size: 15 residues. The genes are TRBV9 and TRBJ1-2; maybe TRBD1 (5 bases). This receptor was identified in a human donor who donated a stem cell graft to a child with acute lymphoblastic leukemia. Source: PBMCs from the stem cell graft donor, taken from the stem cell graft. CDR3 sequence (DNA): TGTGCCAGCAGCGCTCCAGGGCCCACTGGCTATGGCTACACCTTC. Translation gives CASSAPGPTGYGYTF.